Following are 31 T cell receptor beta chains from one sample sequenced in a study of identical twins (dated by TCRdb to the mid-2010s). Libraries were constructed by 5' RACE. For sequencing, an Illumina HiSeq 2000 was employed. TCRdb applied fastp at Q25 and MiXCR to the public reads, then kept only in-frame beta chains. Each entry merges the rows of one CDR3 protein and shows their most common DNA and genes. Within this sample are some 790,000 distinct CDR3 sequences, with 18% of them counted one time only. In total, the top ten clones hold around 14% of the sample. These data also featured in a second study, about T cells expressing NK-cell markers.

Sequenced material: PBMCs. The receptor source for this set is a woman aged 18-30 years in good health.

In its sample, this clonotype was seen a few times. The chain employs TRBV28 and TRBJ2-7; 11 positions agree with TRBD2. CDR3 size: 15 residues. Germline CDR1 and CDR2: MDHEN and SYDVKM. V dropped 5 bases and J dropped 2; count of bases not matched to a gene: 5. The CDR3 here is CASSPQTSGTYEQYF. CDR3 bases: TGTGCCAGCAGTCCCCAGACTAGCGGGACCTACGAGCAGTACTTC.

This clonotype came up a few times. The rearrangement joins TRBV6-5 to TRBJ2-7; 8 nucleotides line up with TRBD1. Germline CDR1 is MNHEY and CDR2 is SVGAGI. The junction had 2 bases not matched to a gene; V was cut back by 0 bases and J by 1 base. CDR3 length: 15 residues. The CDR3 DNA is TGTGCCAGCAGTTACTCGACAGGGGTGTCCTACGAGCAGTACTTC. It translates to CASSYSTGVSYEQYF.

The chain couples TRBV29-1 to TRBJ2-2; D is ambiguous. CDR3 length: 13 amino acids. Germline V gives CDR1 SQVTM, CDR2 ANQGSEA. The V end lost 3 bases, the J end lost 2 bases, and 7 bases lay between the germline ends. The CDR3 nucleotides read TGCAGCGTTGATACGCTCAACACCGGGGAGCTGTTTTTT. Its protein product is CSVDTLNTGELFF.

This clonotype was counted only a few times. The CDR3 sequence: CASSSEGLAGGEQFF. The CDR3 DNA reads as TGCGCCAGCAGCTCGGAGGGACTAGCGGGGGGAGAGCAGTTCTTC. This chain connects TRBV5-1 to TRBJ2-1; TRBD2 aligns across 15 bases. J lost 10 bases, V lost 3 bases, and 5 bases had no gene match. Germline values: CDR1 SGHRS, CDR2 YFSETQ. The CDR3 extends over 15 amino acids. Supplemented by reference TRBV5-1 and TRBJ2-1, the full variable domain reads KAGVTQTPRYLIKTRGQQVTLSCSPISGHRSVSWYQQTPGQGLQFLFEYFSETQRNKGNFPGRFSGRQFSNSRSEMNVSTLELGDSALYLCASSSEGLAGGEQFFGPGTRLTVL.

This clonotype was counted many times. The CDR3 nucleotides read TGTGCCAGCAGTCTCTCGAGGGCTGGACATGGCTACACCTTC. It translates to CASSLSRAGHGYTF. The V and J genes are TRBV12-3 or TRBV12-4 and TRBJ1-2; D is unclear. V lost 5 bases and J lost 6, with 16 bases in between. The CDR3 loop spans 14 amino acids.

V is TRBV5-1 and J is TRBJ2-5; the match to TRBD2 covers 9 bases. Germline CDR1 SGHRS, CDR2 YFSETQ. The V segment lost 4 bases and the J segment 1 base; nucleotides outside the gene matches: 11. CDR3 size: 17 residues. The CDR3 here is CASSLALAGAVQETQYF. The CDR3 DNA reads TGCGCCAGCAGCCTGGCATTAGCGGGGGCGGTCCAAGAGACCCAGTACTTC.

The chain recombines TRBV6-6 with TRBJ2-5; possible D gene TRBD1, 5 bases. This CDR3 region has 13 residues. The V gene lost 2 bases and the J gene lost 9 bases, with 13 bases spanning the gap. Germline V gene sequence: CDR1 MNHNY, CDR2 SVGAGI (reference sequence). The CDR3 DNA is TGTGCCAGCAGTTACGAGGTGTTAGGGGCCCAGTACTTC. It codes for CASSYEVLGAQYF.

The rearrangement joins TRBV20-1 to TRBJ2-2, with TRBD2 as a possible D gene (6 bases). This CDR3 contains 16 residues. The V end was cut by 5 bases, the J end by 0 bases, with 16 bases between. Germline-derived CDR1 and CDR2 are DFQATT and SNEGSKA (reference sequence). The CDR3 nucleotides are TGCAGTGCTCGTAACCCCGGGACTCCGAACACCGGGGAGCTGTTTTTT. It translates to CSARNPGTPNTGELFF.

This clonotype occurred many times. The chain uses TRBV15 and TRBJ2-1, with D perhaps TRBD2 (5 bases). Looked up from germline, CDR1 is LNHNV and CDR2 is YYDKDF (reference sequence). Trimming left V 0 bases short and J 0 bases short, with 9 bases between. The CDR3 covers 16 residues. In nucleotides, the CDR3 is TGTGCCACCAGCAGAGATATAACTAGCTCCTACAATGAGCAGTTCTTC. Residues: CATSRDITSSYNEQFF.

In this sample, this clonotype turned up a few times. Here the CDR3 DNA reads TGTGCCAGCAGCTTAGTTGGGAGGAGCACTGAAGCTTTCTTT. It translates to CASSLVGRSTEAFF. The chain recombines TRBV7-8 with TRBJ1-1; the D is unclear. Germline CDR1 and CDR2: SGHVS and FQNEAQ. The V end lost 1 base, the J end lost 4 bases, and 10 bases lay between the germline ends. The CDR3 runs to 14 residues.

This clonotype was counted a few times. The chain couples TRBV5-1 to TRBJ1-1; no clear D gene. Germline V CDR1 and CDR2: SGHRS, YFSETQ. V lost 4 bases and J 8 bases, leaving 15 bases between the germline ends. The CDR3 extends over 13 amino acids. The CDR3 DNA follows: TGCGCCAGCAGCGATGCAAAGAACAGCGAAGCTTTCTTT. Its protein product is CASSDAKNSEAFF.

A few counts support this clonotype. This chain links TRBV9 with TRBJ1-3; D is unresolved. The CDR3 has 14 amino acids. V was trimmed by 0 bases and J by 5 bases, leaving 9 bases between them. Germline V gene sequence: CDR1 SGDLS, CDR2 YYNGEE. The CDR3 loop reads CASSVDGERNTIYF. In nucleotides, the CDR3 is TGTGCCAGCAGCGTAGACGGGGAAAGAAACACCATATATTTT. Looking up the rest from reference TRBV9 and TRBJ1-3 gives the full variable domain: DSGVTQTPKHLITATGQRVTLRCSPRSGDLSVYWYQQSLDQGLQFLIQYYNGEERAKGNILERFSAQQFPDLHSELNLSSLELGDSALYFCASSVDGERNTIYFGEGSWLTVV.

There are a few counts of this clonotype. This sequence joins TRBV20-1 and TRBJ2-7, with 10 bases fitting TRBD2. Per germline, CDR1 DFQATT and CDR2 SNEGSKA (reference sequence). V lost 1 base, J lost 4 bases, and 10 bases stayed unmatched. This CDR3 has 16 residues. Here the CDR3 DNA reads TGCAGTGCTAGAGGGAACGCCGGGACTAGCGTGTACGAGCAGTACTTC. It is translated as CSARGNAGTSVYEQYF.

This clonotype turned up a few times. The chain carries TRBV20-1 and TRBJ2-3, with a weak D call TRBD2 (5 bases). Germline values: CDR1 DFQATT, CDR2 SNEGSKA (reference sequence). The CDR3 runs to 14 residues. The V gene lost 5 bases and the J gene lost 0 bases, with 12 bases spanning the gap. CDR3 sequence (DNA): TGCAGTGCTGACGGACTGCCTAGCACAGATACGCAGTATTTT. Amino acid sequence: CSADGLPSTDTQYF.

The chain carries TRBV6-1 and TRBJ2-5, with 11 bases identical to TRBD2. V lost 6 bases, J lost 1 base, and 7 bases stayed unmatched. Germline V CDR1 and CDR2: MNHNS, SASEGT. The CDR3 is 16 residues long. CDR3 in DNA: TGTGCCAGCAGACCGAGACTAGCGGGGATCCAAGAGACCCAGTACTTC. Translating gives CASRPRLAGIQETQYF.

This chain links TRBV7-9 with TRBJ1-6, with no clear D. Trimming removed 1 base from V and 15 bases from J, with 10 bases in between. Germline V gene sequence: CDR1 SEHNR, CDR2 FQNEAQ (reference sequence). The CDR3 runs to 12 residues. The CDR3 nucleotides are TGTGCCAGCAGCTTAGTCGGAACTGACCTCCACTTT. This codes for CASSLVGTDLHF.

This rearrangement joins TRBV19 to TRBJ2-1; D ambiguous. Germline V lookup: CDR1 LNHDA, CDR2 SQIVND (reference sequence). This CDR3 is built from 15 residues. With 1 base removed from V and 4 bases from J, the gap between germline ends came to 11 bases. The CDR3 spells CASSIVQSGYNEQFF. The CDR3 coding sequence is TGTGCCAGTAGTATAGTTCAGTCCGGGTACAATGAGCAGTTCTTC.

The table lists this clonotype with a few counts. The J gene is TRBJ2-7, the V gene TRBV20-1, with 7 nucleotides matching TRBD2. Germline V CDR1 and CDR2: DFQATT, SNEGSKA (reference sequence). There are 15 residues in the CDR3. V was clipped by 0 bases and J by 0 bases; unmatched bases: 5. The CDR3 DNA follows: TGCAGTGCTAGAGATGGGACTACGAGCTCCTACGAGCAGTACTTC. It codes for CSARDGTTSSYEQYF.

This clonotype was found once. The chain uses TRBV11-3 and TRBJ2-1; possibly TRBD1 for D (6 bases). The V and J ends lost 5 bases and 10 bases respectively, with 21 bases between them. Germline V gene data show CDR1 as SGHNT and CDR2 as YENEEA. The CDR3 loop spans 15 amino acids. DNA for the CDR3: TGTGCCAGCAGCCCAGGGACATCCGTCCGGGCCGAGCAGTTCTTC. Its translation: CASSPGTSVRAEQFF. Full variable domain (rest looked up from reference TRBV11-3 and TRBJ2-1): EAGVVQSPRYKIIEKKQPVAFWCNPISGHNTLYWYLQNLGQGPELLIRYENEEAVDDSQLPKDRFSAERLKGVDSTLKIQPAELGDSAVYLCASSPGTSVRAEQFFGPGTRLTVL.

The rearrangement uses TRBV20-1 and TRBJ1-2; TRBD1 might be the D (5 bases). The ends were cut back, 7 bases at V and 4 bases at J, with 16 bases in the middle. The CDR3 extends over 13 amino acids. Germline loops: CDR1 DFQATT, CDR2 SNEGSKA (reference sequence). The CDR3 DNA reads TGCAGTGTCCCGGGAGGGGAGGTCTATGGCTACACCTTC. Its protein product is CSVPGGEVYGYTF.

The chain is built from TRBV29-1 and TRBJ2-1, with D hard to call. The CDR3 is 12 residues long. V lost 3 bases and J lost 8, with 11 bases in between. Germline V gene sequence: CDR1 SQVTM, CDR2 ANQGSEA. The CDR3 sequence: CSVDSAWDEQFF. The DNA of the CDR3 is TGCAGCGTTGATAGTGCTTGGGATGAGCAGTTCTTC.

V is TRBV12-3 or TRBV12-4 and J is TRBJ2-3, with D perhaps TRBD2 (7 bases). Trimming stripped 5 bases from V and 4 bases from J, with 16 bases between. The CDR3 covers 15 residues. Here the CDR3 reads CASSPMGGRPDTQYF. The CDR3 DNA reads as TGTGCCAGCAGTCCCATGGGGGGGCGCCCAGATACGCAGTATTTT.

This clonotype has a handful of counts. For the CDR3, the DNA is TGTGCCAGCGACAGGGCTCAAGAGACCCAGTACTTC. This codes for CASDRAQETQYF. J is TRBJ2-5 and V is TRBV2; 7 nucleotides agree with TRBD1. The trim removed 8 bases at V and 2 bases at J, leaving 2 bases unmatched. This CDR3 has 12 amino acids. Looked up from germline, CDR1 is SNHLY and CDR2 is FYNNEI.

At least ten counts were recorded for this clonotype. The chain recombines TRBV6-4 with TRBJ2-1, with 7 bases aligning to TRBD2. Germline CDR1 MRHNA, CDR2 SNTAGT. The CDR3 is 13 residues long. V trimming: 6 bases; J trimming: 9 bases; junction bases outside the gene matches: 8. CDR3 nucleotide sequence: TGTGCCAGCAGCCTGGGGACTAACGGTGAGCAGTTCTTC. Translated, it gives CASSLGTNGEQFF.

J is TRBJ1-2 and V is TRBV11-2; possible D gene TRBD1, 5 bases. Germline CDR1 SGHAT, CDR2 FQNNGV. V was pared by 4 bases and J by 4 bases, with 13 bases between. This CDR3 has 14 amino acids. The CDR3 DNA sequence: TGTGCCAGCAGCTCTGTATTCCAGGGCTATGGCTACACCTTC. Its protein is CASSSVFQGYGYTF.

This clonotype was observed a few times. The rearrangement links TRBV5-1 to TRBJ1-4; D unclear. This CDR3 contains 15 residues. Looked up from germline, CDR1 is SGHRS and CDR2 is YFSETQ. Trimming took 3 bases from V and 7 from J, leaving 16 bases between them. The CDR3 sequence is CASSYEAGILEKLFF. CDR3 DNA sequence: TGCGCCAGCAGCTATGAGGCCGGAATCCTTGAAAAACTGTTTTTT.

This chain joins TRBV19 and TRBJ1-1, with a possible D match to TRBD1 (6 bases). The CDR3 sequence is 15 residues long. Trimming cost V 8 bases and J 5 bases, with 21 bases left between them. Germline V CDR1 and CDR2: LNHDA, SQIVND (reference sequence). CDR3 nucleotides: TGTGCCAGTGCTCCCCGGACGGCCAGGGGAACTGAAGCTTTCTTT. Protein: CASAPRTARGTEAFF. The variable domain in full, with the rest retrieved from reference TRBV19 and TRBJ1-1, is DGGITQSPKYLFRKEGQNVTLSCEQNLNHDAMYWYRQDPGQGLRLIYYSQIVNDFQKGDIAEGYSVSREKKESFPLTVTSAQKNPTAFYLCASAPRTARGTEAFFGQGTRLTVV.

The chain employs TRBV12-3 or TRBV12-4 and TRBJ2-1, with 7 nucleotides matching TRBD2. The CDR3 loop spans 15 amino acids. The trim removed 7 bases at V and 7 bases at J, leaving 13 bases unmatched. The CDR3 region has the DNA TGTGCCAGCACCCCTCGGGCTAGCGGCCAGAATGAGCAGTTCTTC. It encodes CASTPRASGQNEQFF.

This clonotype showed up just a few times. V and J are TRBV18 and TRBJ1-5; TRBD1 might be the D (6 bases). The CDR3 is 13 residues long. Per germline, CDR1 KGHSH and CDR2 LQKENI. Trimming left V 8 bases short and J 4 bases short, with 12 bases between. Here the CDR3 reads CASHGQPNQPQHF. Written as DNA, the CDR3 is TGTGCCAGCCATGGACAGCCTAATCAGCCCCAGCATTTT.

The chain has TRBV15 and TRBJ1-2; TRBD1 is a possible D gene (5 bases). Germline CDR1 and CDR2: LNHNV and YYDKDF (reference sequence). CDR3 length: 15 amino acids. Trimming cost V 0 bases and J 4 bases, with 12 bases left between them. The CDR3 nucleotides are TGTGCCACCAGCAGAGACCGGGGGGGAGGCTATGGCTACACCTTC. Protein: CATSRDRGGGYGYTF.

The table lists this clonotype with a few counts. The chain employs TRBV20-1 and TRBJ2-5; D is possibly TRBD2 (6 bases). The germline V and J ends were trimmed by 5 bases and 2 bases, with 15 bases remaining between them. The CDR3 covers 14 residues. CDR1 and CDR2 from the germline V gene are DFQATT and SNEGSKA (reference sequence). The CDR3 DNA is TGCAGTGCTCAAGGAGGCCGGGGGCAAGAGACCCAGTACTTC. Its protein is CSAQGGRGQETQYF.